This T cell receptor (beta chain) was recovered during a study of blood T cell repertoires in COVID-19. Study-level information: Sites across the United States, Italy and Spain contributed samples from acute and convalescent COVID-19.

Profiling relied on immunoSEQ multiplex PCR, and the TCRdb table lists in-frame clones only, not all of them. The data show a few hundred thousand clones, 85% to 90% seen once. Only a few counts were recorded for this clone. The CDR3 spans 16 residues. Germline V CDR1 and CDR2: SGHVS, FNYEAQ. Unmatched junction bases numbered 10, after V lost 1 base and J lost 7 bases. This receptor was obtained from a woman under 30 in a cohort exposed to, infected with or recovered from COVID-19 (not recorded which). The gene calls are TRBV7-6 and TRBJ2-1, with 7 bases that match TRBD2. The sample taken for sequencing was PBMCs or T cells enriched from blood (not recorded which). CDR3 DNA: TGTGCCAGCAGCTTAGAATCGGCGGGAGAAGGGAATGAGCAGTTCTTC. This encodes CASSLESAGEGNEQFF.